A single T cell receptor (beta chain) is shown here with its context. Profiling relied on immunoSEQ multiplex PCR, and the TCRdb table lists in-frame clones only, not all of them. The sample records about 94,000 clones, approximately 95% being singletons. This entry belongs to a study of technical replicates of blood from a few donors. Germline CDR1 is SGHTA and CDR2 is FQGNSA. The V and J ends lost 1 base and 0 bases respectively, with 10 bases between them. The CDR3 totals 15 residues. Sequenced material: T cells isolated from PBMCs. The clonotype comes from a human donor in good health. The chain is built from TRBV7-2 and TRBJ2-7; no clear D gene. The chain's CDR3 is CASSLDPLSSYEQYF. The CDR3 nucleotides read TGTGCCAGCAGCTTAGATCCGCTGAGCTCCTACGAGCAGTACTTC.